This T cell receptor beta chain was sequenced for a study of blood T cell repertoires in COVID-19. The data were produced by immunoSEQ multiplex PCR, yet TCRdb's version contains in-frame clones alone and is incomplete. This sample has 130,000 to 150,000 clones; almost 85% occur once, and the top ten carry under 7%. This CDR3 spans 16 amino acids. CDR1 and CDR2 from the germline V gene are MDHEN and SYDVKM. V lost 5 bases and J lost 5; bases outside the gene matches: 8. The sequenced sample consisted of PBMCs or T cells enriched from blood (not recorded which). The chain recombines TRBV28 with TRBJ2-2; the match to TRBD2 covers 10 bases. The origin of this receptor is a man aged 40-49 years with acute COVID-19. CDR3 sequence: CASSPTAGGYTGELFF. The CDR3 DNA is TGTGCCAGCAGTCCGACAGCGGGAGGGTATACCGGGGAGCTGTTTTTT.